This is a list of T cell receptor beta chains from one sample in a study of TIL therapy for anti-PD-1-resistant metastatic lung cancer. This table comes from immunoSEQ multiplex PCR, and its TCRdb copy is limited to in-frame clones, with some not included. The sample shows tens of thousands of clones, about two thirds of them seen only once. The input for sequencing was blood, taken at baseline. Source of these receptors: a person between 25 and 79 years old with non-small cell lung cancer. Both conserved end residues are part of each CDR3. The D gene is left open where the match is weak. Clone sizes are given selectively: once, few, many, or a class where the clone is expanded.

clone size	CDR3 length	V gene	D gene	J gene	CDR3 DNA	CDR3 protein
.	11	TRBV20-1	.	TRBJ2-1	TGCAGTGCTAAGGGTCGCAATGAGCAGTTCTTC	CSAKGRNEQFF
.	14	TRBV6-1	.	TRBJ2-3	TGTGCCAGCAGTGTAGCTAGGGGCGCAGATACGCAGTATTTT	CASSVARGADTQYF
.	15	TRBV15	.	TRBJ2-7	TGTGCCACCAGCAGAGAGCCAGGCCCATCCTACGAGCAGTACTTC	CATSREPGPSYEQYF
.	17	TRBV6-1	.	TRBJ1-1	TGTGCCAGCAGTGAAGCTGGGGCGAGGGCGCGGGGCACTGAAGCTTTCTTT	CASSEAGARARGTEAFF
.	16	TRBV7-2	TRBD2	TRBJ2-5	TGTGCCAGCAGCTTAGCGAATTTAGCGGGGGAAGAGACCCAGTACTTC	CASSLANLAGEETQYF
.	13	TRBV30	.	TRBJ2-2	TGTGCCTACAATCACCTACACACCGGGGAGCTGTTTTTT	CAYNHLHTGELFF
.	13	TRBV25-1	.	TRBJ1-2	TGTGCCAGCCAGGACAGATACTCGTATGGCTACACCTTC	CASQDRYSYGYTF
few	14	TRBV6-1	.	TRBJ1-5	TGTGCCAGCAGGAGACCGTATAGCAATCAGCCCCAGCATTTT	CASRRPYSNQPQHF
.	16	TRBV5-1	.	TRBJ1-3	TGCGCCAGCAGCTTGGGCGTATGGGATTCTGGAAACACCATATATTTT	CASSLGVWDSGNTIYF
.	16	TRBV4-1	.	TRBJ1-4	TGCGCCAGCAGCCAAGCCATAACCGGGACAAGCGAAAAACTGTTTTTT	CASSQAITGTSEKLFF
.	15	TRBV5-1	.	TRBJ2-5	TGCGCCAGCAGCTTGTTGGGGCTCCGGGGAGAGACCCAGTACTTC	CASSLLGLRGETQYF
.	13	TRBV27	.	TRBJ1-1	TGTGCCAGCAGTTGGAACGGCGACACTGAAGCTTTCTTT	CASSWNGDTEAFF
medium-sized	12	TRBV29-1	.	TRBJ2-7	TGCAGCGTAAGAATTCAGGGTTACGAGCAGTACTTC	CSVRIQGYEQYF
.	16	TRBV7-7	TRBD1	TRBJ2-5	TGTGCTAGCAGCCCTGGGACAGGGGGTCTTGAGGAGACCCAGTACTTC	CASSPGTGGLEETQYF
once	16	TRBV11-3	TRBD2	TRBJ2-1	TGTGCCAGCAGCTTAGTAGCGGGAGGGACCTACAATGAGCAGTTCTTC	CASSLVAGGTYNEQFF
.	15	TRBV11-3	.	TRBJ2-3	TGTGCCAGCAGCGAACAGGGCATACTCACAGATACGCAGTATTTT	CASSEQGILTDTQYF
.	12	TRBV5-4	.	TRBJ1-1	TGTGCCAGCAGCTTGGGGGACACTGAAGCTTTCTTT	CASSLGDTEAFF
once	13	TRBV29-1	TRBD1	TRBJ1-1	TGCAGCGCCATACGACAGGGCCAAACTGAAGCTTTCTTT	CSAIRQGQTEAFF
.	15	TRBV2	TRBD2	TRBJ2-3	TGTGCCAGCAGTGAGGGGACTAGGGGCACAGATACGCAGTATTTT	CASSEGTRGTDTQYF
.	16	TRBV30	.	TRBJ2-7	TGTGCCTGGAGGGAGGACAGCCCGTTTAGAGGTTACGAGCAGTACTTC	CAWREDSPFRGYEQYF
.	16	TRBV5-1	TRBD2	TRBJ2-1	TGCGCCAGCAGCTTGGACGCGCGGGGGGTACCTAATGAGCAGTTCTTC	CASSLDARGVPNEQFF
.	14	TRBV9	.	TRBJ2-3	TGTGCCAGCAGCGCAGGCTCTAGCACAGATACGCAGTATTTT	CASSAGSSTDTQYF
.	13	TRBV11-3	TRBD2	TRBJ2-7	TGTGCCAGCAGCTTACCCCCCGGCGGGAGTCGGTACTTC	CASSLPPGGSRYF
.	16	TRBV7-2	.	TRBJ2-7	TGTGCCAGCAGCACCCGGGGCGGAAGGAGCTCCTACGAGCAGTACTTC	CASSTRGGRSSYEQYF
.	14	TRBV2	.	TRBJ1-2	TGTGCCAGCGTGTGGATGGCGGTCAACTATGGCTACACCTTC	CASVWMAVNYGYTF
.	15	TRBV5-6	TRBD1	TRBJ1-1	TGTGCCAGCAGCGGGACCGACAGGGGGCACACTGAAGCTTTCTTT	CASSGTDRGHTEAFF
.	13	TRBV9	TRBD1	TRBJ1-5	TGTGCCAGTGACAGGGAGGGCAATCAGCCCCAGCATTTT	CASDREGNQPQHF
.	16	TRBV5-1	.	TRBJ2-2	TGCGCCAGCAGTTTTGTTTCCGGGTTTGGGACCGGGGAGCTGTTTTTT	CASSFVSGFGTGELFF
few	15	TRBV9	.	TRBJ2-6	TGTGCCAGCAGCTCAGCTTTATCTGGGGCCAACGTCCTGACTTTC	CASSSALSGANVLTF
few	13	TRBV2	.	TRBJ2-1	TGTGCCAGCAGAAACAGGGCACTCAATGAGCAGTTCTTC	CASRNRALNEQFF
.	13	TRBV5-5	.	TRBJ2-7	TGTGCCAGCAGCTTGGGGGACTTCTACGAGCAGTACTTC	CASSLGDFYEQYF
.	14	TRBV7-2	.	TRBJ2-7	TGTGCCAGCAGCTTAGTTCAAGGCCCCTACGAGCAGTACTTC	CASSLVQGPYEQYF
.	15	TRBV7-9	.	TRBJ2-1	TGTGCCAGCAGCTTAGGGGCGGCTCTGAACAATGAGCAGTTCTTC	CASSLGAALNNEQFF
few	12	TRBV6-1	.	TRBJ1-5	TGTGCCAGCAGTGGGATCAATCAGCCCCAGCATTTT	CASSGINQPQHF
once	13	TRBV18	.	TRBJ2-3	TGTGCCAGCTCACCACAGGGGCCAGATACGCAGTATTTT	CASSPQGPDTQYF
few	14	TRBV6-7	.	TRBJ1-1	TGTGCCAGCAGTTACTGGGGGGAGAACACTGAAGCTTTCTTT	CASSYWGENTEAFF
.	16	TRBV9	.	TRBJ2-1	TGTGCCAGCAGCGTAGCTACGGGTGGTGTACCCAATGAGCAGTTCTTC	CASSVATGGVPNEQFF
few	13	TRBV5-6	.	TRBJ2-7	TGTGCCAGCAGCTTTGACCGTACCTACGAGCAGTACTTC	CASSFDRTYEQYF
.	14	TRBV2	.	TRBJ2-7	TGTGCCAGCAGCCGCAGTCAGGGAATTAACGAGCAGTACTTC	CASSRSQGINEQYF
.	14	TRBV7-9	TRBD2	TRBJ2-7	TGTGCCAGCAGCGTAAGCGGGATGCCCCACGAGCAGTACTTC	CASSVSGMPHEQYF
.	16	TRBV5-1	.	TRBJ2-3	TGCGCCAGCAGCCCGAAGACAGGGACTAGCACAGATACGCAGTATTTT	CASSPKTGTSTDTQYF
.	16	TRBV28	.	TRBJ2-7	TGTGCCAGCAGTCCCATAGGGGCAGGGGGCGGGGGTGAGCAGTACTTC	CASSPIGAGGGGEQYF
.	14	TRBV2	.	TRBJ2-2	TGTGCCAGCAGTGACCAGGGAGTCCCCGGGGAGCTGTTTTTT	CASSDQGVPGELFF
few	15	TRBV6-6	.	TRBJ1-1	TGTGCCAGCAGCCTCCTCCGAGGGATCGACACTGAAGCTTTCTTT	CASSLLRGIDTEAFF
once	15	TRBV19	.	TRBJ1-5	TGTGCCAGTAGTATTCTGGGTTATAGCCATCAGCCCCAGCATTTT	CASSILGYSHQPQHF
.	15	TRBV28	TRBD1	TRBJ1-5	TGTGCCAGCAGTTTTAACAGGGGGGGCAATCAGCCCCAGCATTTT	CASSFNRGGNQPQHF
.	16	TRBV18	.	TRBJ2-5	TGTGCCAGCTCACCACTAGGGACCCGAGGCGGGGAGACCCAGTACTTC	CASSPLGTRGGETQYF
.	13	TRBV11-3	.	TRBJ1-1	TGTGCCAGCAGCTTAGGGGAATACACTGAAGCTTTCTTT	CASSLGEYTEAFF
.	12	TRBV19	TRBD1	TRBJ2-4	TGTGCCAGTAACGACAGGGTAAACATTCAGTACTTC	CASNDRVNIQYF
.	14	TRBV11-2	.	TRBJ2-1	TGTGCCAGCAGCTTACCGGCCCTCTACAATGAGCAGTTCTTC	CASSLPALYNEQFF
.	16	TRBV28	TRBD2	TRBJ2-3	TGTGCCAGCAGTTCCCTAGCGGGGGGGCGGATAGATACGCAGTATTTT	CASSSLAGGRIDTQYF
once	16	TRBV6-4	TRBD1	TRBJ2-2	TGTGCCAGCAGTGAGTCGGGACAGGGCAACACCGGGGAGCTGTTTTTT	CASSESGQGNTGELFF
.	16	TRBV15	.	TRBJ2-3	TGTGCCACCAGCAGAGGGGGTAGAGGCGGCACAGATACGCAGTATTTT	CATSRGGRGGTDTQYF
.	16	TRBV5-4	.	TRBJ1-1	TGTGCCAGCAGCTTGGGTTGGGCAGGGGATGGCACTGAAGCTTTCTTT	CASSLGWAGDGTEAFF
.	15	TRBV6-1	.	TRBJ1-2	TGTGCCAGCATTTTAAGACCTTACATCGACTATGGCTACACCTTC	CASILRPYIDYGYTF
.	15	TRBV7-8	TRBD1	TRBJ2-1	TGTGCCAGCAGCTTAGATGGACAGGGGAATGGTGAGCAGTTCTTC	CASSLDGQGNGEQFF
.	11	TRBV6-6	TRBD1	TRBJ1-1	TGTGCCAGTACCTACAGGGGTGAAGCTTTCTTT	CASTYRGEAFF
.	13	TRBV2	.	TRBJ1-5	TGTGCCAGCAGTGAGTACAACGTCGAGCCCCAGCATTTT	CASSEYNVEPQHF
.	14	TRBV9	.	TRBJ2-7	TGTGCCAGCAGCGTAGGGGAGTACTCCTACGAGCAGTACTTC	CASSVGEYSYEQYF